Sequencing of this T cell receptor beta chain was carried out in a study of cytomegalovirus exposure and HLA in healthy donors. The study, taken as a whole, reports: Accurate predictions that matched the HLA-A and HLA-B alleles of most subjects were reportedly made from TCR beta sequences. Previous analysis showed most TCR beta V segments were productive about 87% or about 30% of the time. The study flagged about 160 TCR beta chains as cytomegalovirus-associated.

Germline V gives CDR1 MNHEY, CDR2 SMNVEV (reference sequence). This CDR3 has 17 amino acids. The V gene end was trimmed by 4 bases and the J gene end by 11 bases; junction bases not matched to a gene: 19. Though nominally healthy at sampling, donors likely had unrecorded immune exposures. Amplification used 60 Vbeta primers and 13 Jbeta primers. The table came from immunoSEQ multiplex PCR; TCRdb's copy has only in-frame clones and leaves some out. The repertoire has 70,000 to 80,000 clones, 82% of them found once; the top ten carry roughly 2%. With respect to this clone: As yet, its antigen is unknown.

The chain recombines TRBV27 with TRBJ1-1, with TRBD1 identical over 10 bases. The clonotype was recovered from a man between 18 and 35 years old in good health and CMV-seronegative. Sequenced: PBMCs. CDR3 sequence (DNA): TGTGCCAGCAGTTCACAAGCGACAGGGGGCTGGCTTAATTCGGCTTTCTTT. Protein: CASSSQATGGWLNSAFF.